Listed here are 21 T cell receptor beta chains from one sample, sequenced in a study of T cells after posttransplantation cyclophosphamide. Assay used: immunoSEQ multiplex PCR; TCRdb lists only in-frame clones, some missing. In the table there are 45,000 to 65,000 clones, about 86% of which are singletons. Specimen: PBMCs. Every receptor here comes from a man under 40 with a blood cancer, CMV-positive, and with a related stem cell donor.

This clone was recorded a few times. Compared with germline, one end of the junction differs, possibly owing to a read error. The chain combines TRBV5-6 with TRBJ2-4; D remains unclear. The CDR3 sequence is 12 residues long. From germline, CDR1 is SGHDT and CDR2 YYEEEE. The CDR3 region has the DNA TGTGCCAGCAGCTTGTACAGAGAACACAGACACTTC. This translates into CASSLYREHRHF.

V is TRBV9 and J is TRBJ2-1; TRBD2 might be the D (5 bases). The CDR3 is made up of 16 amino acids. With 0 bases removed from V and 2 bases from J, the gap between germline ends came to 12 bases. Per germline, CDR1 SGDLS and CDR2 YYNGEE. CDR3 coding DNA: TGTGCCAGCAGCGTAGGAAGCGGCCAAACCTACAATGAGCAGTTCTTC. This codes for CASSVGSGQTYNEQFF.

The rearrangement links TRBV14 to TRBJ2-3; 10 nucleotides line up with TRBD2. In germline, CDR1 is SGHDN, CDR2 FVKESK. The CDR3 contains 18 residues. The V gene end was trimmed by 0 bases and the J gene end by 6 bases; junction bases not matched to a gene: 12. CDR3 in DNA: TGTGCCAGCAGCCAAGAATACTCACTAGCGGGACTTGTCGATACGCAGTATTTT. Encoded protein: CASSQEYSLAGLVDTQYF.

The CDR3 nucleotides are TGTGCCAGCAGCTTTGGGAGGGAAGGATCCTACGAGCAGTACTTC. Protein sequence: CASSFGREGSYEQYF. This sequence joins TRBV7-8 and TRBJ2-7, with TRBD2 identical over 7 bases. The CDR3 covers 15 residues. Trimming at V came to 3 bases and at J to 1 base, leaving 6 bases not matched to a gene. Per germline, CDR1 SGHVS and CDR2 FQNEAQ.

The chain is built from TRBV30 and TRBJ2-3; a weak D match, TRBD1 (5 bases). The V end was cut by 4 bases, the J end by 4 bases, with 18 bases between. Germline V CDR1 and CDR2: GTSNPN, SVGIG (reference sequence). This CDR3 region has 15 residues. DNA of the CDR3: TGTGCCTGGAATTTAGGGGTAGGCTCGGCAGATACGCAGTATTTT. It encodes CAWNLGVGSADTQYF. The full variable domain, with the rest looked up from reference TRBV30 and TRBJ2-3, is SQTIHQWPATLVQPVGSPLSLECTVEGTSNPNLYWYRQAAGRGLQLLFYSVGIGQISSEVPQNLSASRPQDRQFILSSKKLLLSDSGFYLCAWNLGVGSADTQYFGPGTRLTVL.

This chain connects TRBV27 to TRBJ2-7; TRBD2 matches 7 bases. The J segment lost 0 bases and the V segment lost 6 bases, leaving 2 bases of the junction unmatched. CDR1 is MNHEY, CDR2 SMNVEV, per germline (reference sequence). The length of the CDR3 is 13 residues. The CDR3 region is CASSRTSSYEQYF. The CDR3 DNA sequence: TGTGCCAGCAGCCGGACTAGCTCCTACGAGCAGTACTTC.

This chain links TRBV14 with TRBJ2-1; 8 bases align to TRBD2. This CDR3 contains 15 residues. V shed 6 bases, J shed 9 bases, and the junction held 13 bases outside the gene matches. CDR1 is SGHDN and CDR2 is FVKESK in the germline V gene. The CDR3 region has the DNA TGTGCCAGCAGGCCGCTGGCGGGAGGATTCGGTGAGCAGTTCTTC. It translates to CASRPLAGGFGEQFF.

This chain uses TRBV4-3 with TRBJ1-1; 9 bases line up with TRBD1. Germline lookup yields CDR1 LGHNA and CDR2 YSLEER. The V gene end was trimmed by 0 bases and the J gene end by 0 bases; junction bases not matched to a gene: 8. The CDR3 length is 18 residues. The CDR3 DNA sequence: TGCGCCAGCAGCCAAGATCGGGAGACAGGGGGTGTGAACACTGAAGCTTTCTTT. It specifies CASSQDRETGGVNTEAFF.

V and J are TRBV6-6 and TRBJ1-4; 9 bases fit TRBD1. Germline values: CDR1 MNHNY, CDR2 SVGAGI (reference sequence). CDR3 length: 15 amino acids. The trim removed 5 bases at V and 5 bases at J, leaving 6 bases unmatched. CDR3 in amino acids: CASSQTGGGNEKLFF. Here the CDR3 DNA reads TGTGCCAGCAGTCAGACAGGGGGTGGAAATGAAAAACTGTTTTTT.

The chain links TRBV4-2 to TRBJ2-5; 8 bases match TRBD2. With V trimmed by 3 bases and J by 4 bases, 10 bases remained unmatched. Germline CDR1 and CDR2: LGHNA and YNFKEQ. The CDR3 has 16 residues. CDR3 region: CASSHFGAGDVETQYF. The DNA of the CDR3 is TGTGCCAGCAGCCACTTTGGAGCGGGAGACGTAGAGACCCAGTACTTC.

The V gene is TRBV7-2, the J gene TRBJ1-5; TRBD1 is a possible D gene (6 bases). CDR3 length: 13 amino acids. Germline V gene sequence: CDR1 SGHTA, CDR2 FQGNSA. V lost 2 bases and J lost 7, with 9 bases in between. The CDR3 spells CASSLQGNQPQHF. The DNA of the CDR3 is TGTGCCAGCAGCTTACAGGGGAACCAGCCCCAGCATTTT.

V gene TRBV28 combines with J gene TRBJ2-3, with 11 positions matching TRBD2. CDR3 length: 18 residues. J gave up 3 bases and V 8 bases, and 16 bases lay outside the gene matches. Germline CDR1 MDHEN, CDR2 SYDVKM. CDR3 loop: CASPPGRTSGSGTDTQYF. DNA for the CDR3: TGTGCCAGCCCTCCTGGGCGGACTAGCGGGTCGGGTACAGATACGCAGTATTTT.

This clone has only one observation. The chain joins TRBV30 to TRBJ2-7, with D unclear. V lost 1 base and J 6 bases, leaving 16 bases between the germline ends. Germline V gene data show CDR1 as GTSNPN and CDR2 as SVGIG (reference sequence). The CDR3 is 14 amino acids. The CDR3 protein is CAWSATVPPTEQYF. CDR3 sequence (DNA): TGTGCCTGGAGTGCAACGGTCCCCCCTACCGAGCAGTACTTC.

This clone was picked up one time. The rearrangement uses TRBV2 and TRBJ1-1, with 8 positions matching TRBD1. The CDR3 is made up of 13 amino acids. The germline CDR1 and CDR2 sequences are SNHLY and FYNNEI. Trimming removed 7 bases from V and 3 bases from J; junction bases left unmatched: 4. As DNA, the CDR3 is TGTGCCAGCAAAAGACAGGGGTACACTGAAGCTTTCTTT. It yields the protein CASKRQGYTEAFF.

The chain employs TRBV10-3 and TRBJ2-1, with 12 bases aligning to TRBD2. The junction had 4 bases not matched to a gene; V was cut back by 2 bases and J by 5 bases. CDR1 and CDR2 (germline): ENHRY, SYGVKD. The CDR3 length is 16 residues. This CDR3 reads CAISEVLAGGNNEQFF. The DNA of the CDR3 is TGTGCCATCAGTGAGGTTCTAGCGGGAGGGAACAATGAGCAGTTCTTC.

J is TRBJ1-4 and V is TRBV27; D unclear. V was cut by 5 bases and J by 4 bases, with 17 bases left in between. This CDR3 is 16 amino acids long. CDR1 is MNHEY and CDR2 is SMNVEV in the germline V gene (reference sequence). CDR3: CASSPGSFRFNEKLFF. The CDR3 nucleotides read TGTGCCAGCAGTCCCGGGTCCTTTCGGTTTAATGAAAAACTGTTTTTT. The variable domain in full, with the rest retrieved from reference TRBV27 and TRBJ1-4, is EAQVTQNPRYLITVTGKKLTVTCSQNMNHEYMSWYRQDPGLGLRQIYYSMNVEVTDKGDVPEGYKVSRKEKRNFPLILESPSPNQTSLYFCASSPGSFRFNEKLFFGSGTQLSVL.

This chain connects TRBV5-1 to TRBJ2-3; a possible D gene is TRBD2 (6 bases). CDR1 SGHRS and CDR2 YFSETQ come from the germline V gene. The CDR3 runs to 14 residues. V lost 2 bases to trimming and J lost 8 bases, with 15 bases between them. The CDR3 DNA reads TGCGCCAGCAGCTTCAATACGGGAGAGGGTACGCAGTATTTT. Its protein product is CASSFNTGEGTQYF. The entire variable domain, with the rest obtained from reference TRBV5-1 and TRBJ2-3, is as follows: KAGVTQTPRYLIKTRGQQVTLSCSPISGHRSVSWYQQTPGQGLQFLFEYFSETQRNKGNFPGRFSGRQFSNSRSEMNVSTLELGDSALYLCASSFNTGEGTQYFGPGTRLTVL.

V gene TRBV19 combines with J gene TRBJ1-5; D remains ambiguous. In germline, CDR1 is LNHDA, CDR2 SQIVND (reference sequence). Trimming left V 5 bases short and J 7 bases short, with 18 bases between. This CDR3 is 15 amino acids long. CDR3 DNA: TGTGCCAGTAGTGTCGCGGGAAAACTTGACCAGCCCCAGCATTTT. This codes for CASSVAGKLDQPQHF.

This clone was recorded only once. CDR3 sequence: CASSLSWGPAGETQYF. Here the CDR3 DNA reads TGTGCCAGCAGTTTATCGTGGGGGCCCGCCGGAGAGACCCAGTACTTC. The chain carries TRBV27 and TRBJ2-5, with D possibly TRBD1 on 6 matching bases. Germline CDR1 and CDR2: MNHEY and SMNVEV (reference sequence). The CDR3 has 16 amino acids. Between the trimmed V and J ends, which lost 0 bases and 4 bases, there was a span of 15 bases.

The chain carries TRBV14 and TRBJ1-2; a weak D match, TRBD1 (5 bases). The CDR3 totals 16 residues. V shed 1 base and J shed 6 bases, with 18 bases lying between them. Germline assignment: CDR1 SGHDN and CDR2 FVKESK. CDR3 region: CASSQAGWGRLDGYTF. The DNA for the CDR3 is TGTGCCAGCAGCCAAGCAGGATGGGGCCGTCTAGATGGCTACACCTTC.

The chain links TRBV4-3 to TRBJ2-7; D ambiguous. From germline, CDR1 is LGHNA and CDR2 YSLEER. The V end lost 0 bases, the J end lost 5 bases, and 11 bases lay between the germline ends. This CDR3 region has 14 residues. The CDR3 DNA sequence: TGCGCCAGCAGCCAAGAGAGCTATTCCCACGAGCAGTACTTC. Amino acid sequence: CASSQESYSHEQYF.